A selection of T cell receptor beta chains follows, all from one sample in a study of control samples from healthy donors and cancer patients. This table comes from immunoSEQ multiplex PCR, and its TCRdb copy is limited to in-frame clones, with some not included. The sample contains approximately 81,000 clones, approximately 94% of which appear only once. The sequenced material came from blood. These receptors came from a woman between 18 and 29 years old in good health. CDR3s include the opening cysteine and the closing phenylalanine or tryptophan. D genes are given only for firm matches. Size is stated for part of the rows, as once, few or many counts, or as a class when the clone is expanded.

length,D,J,V,size,CDR3,DNA
12,TRBD1,TRBJ2-5,TRBV6-5,.,CASGQDKETQYF,TGTGCCAGCGGACAGGACAAAGAGACCCAGTACTTC
18,TRBD1,TRBJ2-6,TRBV5-4,.,CASSNPGTGTSGANVLTF,TGTGCCAGCAGCAACCCCGGGACAGGGACCTCTGGGGCCAACGTCCTGACTTTC
15,TRBD2,TRBJ2-1,TRBV5-4,.,CASSPRAGGPYEQFF,TGTGCCAGCAGCCCACGAGCGGGGGGGCCTTATGAGCAGTTCTTC
14,.,TRBJ1-6,TRBV27,once,CASSLLSGNSPLHF,TGTGCCAGCAGTTTACTTTCAGGAAATTCACCCCTCCACTTT
17,.,TRBJ1-3,TRBV11-2,.,CASSLTVGSPKGNTIYF,TGTGCCAGCAGCTTAACCGTTGGGAGCCCGAAAGGAAACACCATATATTTT
14,.,TRBJ2-5,TRBV25-1,.,CASSDDKGKETQYF,TGTGCCAGCAGTGATGATAAGGGAAAGGAGACCCAGTACTTC
14,.,TRBJ2-2,TRBV29-1,.,CSVFPGTSPGELFF,TGCAGCGTCTTCCCCGGGACATCCCCCGGGGAGCTGTTTTTT
15,TRBD1,TRBJ2-3,TRBV25-1,.,CASSGGQGGTDTQYF,TGTGCCAGCAGTGGGGGACAGGGGGGCACAGATACGCAGTATTTT
14,.,TRBJ2-7,TRBV7-9,.,CASSLRGALNEQYF,TGTGCCAGCAGCTTAAGGGGCGCCTTGAACGAGCAGTACTTC
17,TRBD2,TRBJ2-5,TRBV11-2,.,CASSLTLTSGRLETQYF,TGTGCCAGCAGCCTTACCCTGACTAGCGGGAGGTTAGAGACCCAGTACTTC
18,.,TRBJ2-6,TRBV1,.,CTSSRFSLCTSRANVLTF,TGCACCAGCAGTCGTTTCAGTTTGTGCACAAGTCGGGCCAACGTCCTGACTTTC
16,.,TRBJ1-2,TRBV3-1/TRBV3-2,.,CASSQGGPFGRYGYTF,TGTGCCAGCAGCCAAGGGGGACCCTTTGGACGATATGGCTACACCTTC
18,TRBD2,TRBJ2-3,TRBV3-1/TRBV3-2,.,CASSPGASGTRWTDTQYF,TGTGCCAGCAGCCCTGGGGCTAGCGGGACTCGTTGGACAGATACGCAGTATTTT
18,TRBD2,TRBJ2-1,TRBV25-1,.,CASSEYRLGSGRSYEQFF,TGTGCCAGCAGTGAATATCGGCTGGGTAGCGGGAGATCATATGAGCAGTTCTTC
16,TRBD1,TRBJ1-1,TRBV19,.,CASRTGQPRGYTEAFF,TGTGCCAGTAGAACGGGACAGCCAAGAGGATACACTGAAGCTTTCTTT
12,.,TRBJ1-1,TRBV2,.,CASSGSNTEAFF,TGTGCCAGCAGCGGGAGCAACACTGAAGCTTTCTTT
13,TRBD1,TRBJ1-1,TRBV24-1,.,CATSVSGGTEAFF,TGTGCCACCAGTGTATCAGGGGGAACTGAAGCTTTCTTT
18,.,TRBJ2-7,TRBV28,.,CASSSGHLDLALNYEQYF,TGTGCCAGCAGTTCTGGACACTTGGATCTAGCGCTTAACTACGAGCAGTACTTC
12,.,TRBJ1-2,TRBV9,once,CASSKGDYGYTF,TGTGCCAGCAGTAAGGGAGACTATGGCTACACCTTC
14,.,TRBJ1-1,TRBV10-2,.,CASRPGTANTEAFF,TGCGCCAGCAGACCCGGGACCGCAAACACTGAAGCTTTCTTT
16,.,TRBJ2-1,TRBV6-6,.,CASSYVGNPPSNEQFF,TGTGCCAGCAGTTACGTGGGAAATCCACCGAGCAATGAGCAGTTCTTC
13,.,TRBJ1-1,TRBV27,.,CASSSRLNTEAFF,TGTGCCAGCAGTTCGCGACTGAACACTGAAGCTTTCTTT
14,.,TRBJ1-1,TRBV5-4,.,CASSRIEAGTEAFF,TGTGCCAGCAGCCGGATAGAGGCCGGCACTGAAGCTTTCTTT
17,TRBD2,TRBJ2-1,TRBV6-2/TRBV6-3,once,CASSYSREGLAFNEQFF,TGTGCCAGCAGTTACTCCAGGGAGGGACTAGCGTTCAATGAGCAGTTCTTC